The present T cell receptor (beta chain) was sequenced within a study of T cells after yellow fever vaccination. Study in general: Preparing low-cell-number fractions relied on SMART-Seq v4 Ultra Low Input.

Study-level points and caveats: The presence of abundant clonotypes contaminating from the bulk population was possible in FACS-sorted repertoires. Post-booster repertoires again held most primary-vaccination clones (roughly 95% CD4, 80% to 90% CD8).

The CDR3 length is 16 residues. V was clipped by 1 base and J by 2 bases, with 17 bases between them. Germline-derived CDR1 and CDR2 are DFQATT and SNEGSKA (reference sequence). Synthesis of TCR cDNA relied on 5'RACE template switching, which attached a universal primer site and UMIs. In TCRdb, the 5' RACE reads were re-called with MiXCR into one record per CDR3 protein. The sample has over 300,000 distinct CDR3 sequences, roughly 4.3% seen once; the top ten hold 20% to 25%. This clonotype was picked up many times. Its antigen is currently unknown. The source material was PBMCs, sampled 5 days after the yellow fever booster vaccination. The chain links TRBV20-1 to TRBJ2-5; tentative D call: TRBD2 (6 bases). The clonotype comes from a young man who received the YFV17D yellow fever vaccine. The CDR3 region is CSARGSGAGTQETQYF. CDR3 sequence (DNA): TGCAGTGCTAGAGGGTCGGGAGCGGGTACACAAGAGACCCAGTACTTC.